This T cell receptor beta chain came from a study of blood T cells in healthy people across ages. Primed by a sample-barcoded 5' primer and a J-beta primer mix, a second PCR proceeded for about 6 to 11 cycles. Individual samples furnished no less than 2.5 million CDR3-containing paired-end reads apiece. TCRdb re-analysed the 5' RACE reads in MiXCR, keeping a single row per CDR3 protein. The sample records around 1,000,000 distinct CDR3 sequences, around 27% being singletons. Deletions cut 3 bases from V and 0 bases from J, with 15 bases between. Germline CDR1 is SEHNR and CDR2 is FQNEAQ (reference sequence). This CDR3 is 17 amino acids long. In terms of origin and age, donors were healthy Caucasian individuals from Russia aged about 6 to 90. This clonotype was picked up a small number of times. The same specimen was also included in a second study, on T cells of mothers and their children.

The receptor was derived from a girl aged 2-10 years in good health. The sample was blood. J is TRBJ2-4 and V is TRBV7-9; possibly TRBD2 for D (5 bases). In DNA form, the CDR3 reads TGTGCCAGCAGCTTCGGGAACACACGACTAGCCAAAAACATTCAGTACTTC. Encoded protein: CASSFGNTRLAKNIQYF.